These 27 T cell receptor beta chains originate from one sample sequenced in a study of T cell responses to AZD1222 COVID-19 vaccine. Assay: immunoSEQ multiplex PCR; the TCRdb copy retains only in-frame clones and omits some. The top ten clones hold about 12% of a sample with tens of thousands of clones, approximately 90% of them seen once. Sequenced material: peripheral blood, taken 28 days after the second AZD1222 dose. These receptors were collected from an adult who received the AZD1222 COVID-19 vaccine.

The chain links TRBV6-2 or TRBV6-3 to TRBJ1-5; TRBD1 aligns across 7 bases. The CDR3 extends over 14 amino acids. V shed 6 bases, J shed 5 bases, and the junction held 7 bases outside the gene matches. Germline V gene data show CDR1 as MNHEY and CDR2 as SVGEGT. CDR3 in DNA: TGTGCCAGCAGGCCTACAGGGGCCGATCAGCCCCAGCATTTT. Residues: CASRPTGADQPQHF.

This clone was observed a few times. The chain links TRBV29-1 to TRBJ1-2; D is unclear. The germline gives CDR1 SQVTM, CDR2 ANQGSEA. V was trimmed by 4 bases and J by 6 bases, leaving 12 bases between them. This CDR3 region has 12 residues. This CDR3 is CSVGSSGNGYTF. The CDR3 DNA follows: TGCAGCGTTGGGTCTTCCGGTAATGGCTACACCTTC.

The rearrangement links TRBV3-1 (or the pseudogene TRBV3-2) to TRBJ1-1; D remains unclear. Trimming took 4 bases from V and 1 from J, leaving 13 bases between them. Per germline, CDR1 LGHDT and CDR2 YNNKEL (reference sequence). This CDR3 contains 15 residues. The CDR3 is CASSPTPVPNTEAFF. In DNA, the CDR3 is TGTGCCAGCAGCCCGACTCCGGTCCCGAACACTGAAGCTTTCTTT.

The chain carries TRBV5-1 and TRBJ2-7; TRBD1 agrees at 10 bases. Trimming removed 2 bases from V and 6 bases from J; junction bases left unmatched: 17. Germline-derived CDR1 and CDR2 are SGHRS and YFSETQ. The CDR3 runs to 18 residues. In DNA, the CDR3 is TGCGCCAGCAGCTTAGGGACAGGGGTAGGGACTAGGGGTGGCGAGCAGTACTTC. It codes for CASSLGTGVGTRGGEQYF.

V usage is TRBV9 and J usage is TRBJ2-2, with D possibly TRBD1 on 5 matching bases. Trimming left V 4 bases short and J 5 bases short, with 18 bases between. The CDR3 is 16 amino acids. The germline V gene encodes CDR1 SGDLS and CDR2 YYNGEE. CDR3 amino acids: CASSSLQGIYTGELFF. CDR3 nucleotides: TGTGCCAGCAGCTCGTTGCAGGGTATCTATACCGGGGAGCTGTTTTTT.

This chain uses TRBV11-1 with TRBJ2-7; D remains unclear. The CDR3 loop spans 13 amino acids. The V gene lost 4 bases and the J gene lost 2 bases, with 9 bases spanning the gap. The germline CDR1 and CDR2 sequences are SGHAT and FQDESV (reference sequence). CDR3 residues: CASSSHLAYEQYF. For the CDR3, the DNA is TGTGCCAGCAGCTCCCACTTAGCCTACGAGCAGTACTTC.

This CDR3 reads CASSLGSGNEKLFF. CDR3 sequence (DNA): TGTGCCAGCAGCTTAGGATCGGGAAATGAAAAACTGTTTTTT. This chain links TRBV7-8 with TRBJ1-4; D uncertain. With 1 base removed from V and 5 bases from J, the gap between germline ends came to 8 bases. This CDR3 region has 14 residues. Germline V gene data show CDR1 as SGHVS and CDR2 as FQNEAQ.

The chain carries TRBV5-1 and TRBJ1-1; 11 positions match TRBD1. V lost 3 bases to trimming and J lost 3 bases; unmatched junction nucleotides: 1. The CDR3 sequence is 14 residues long. Germline V gene data show CDR1 as SGHRS and CDR2 as YFSETQ. CDR3 nucleotides: TGCGCCAGCAGCTGGGACAGGGGGGACACTGAAGCTTTCTTT. Translation gives CASSWDRGDTEAFF.

The CDR3 sequence is CASSGDSREKLFF. CDR3 DNA sequence: TGTGCCAGCAGCGGCGACAGTAGGGAAAAACTGTTTTTT. The rearrangement joins TRBV2 to TRBJ1-4; TRBD1 is a possible D gene (5 bases). With 6 bases removed from V and 8 bases from J, the gap between germline ends came to 13 bases. This CDR3 spans 13 amino acids. Germline-derived CDR1 and CDR2 are SNHLY and FYNNEI.

The chain uses TRBV6-2 or TRBV6-3 and TRBJ1-4; 8 bases line up with TRBD1. V lost 2 bases to trimming and J lost 1 base; unmatched junction nucleotides: 0. CDR3 length: 15 residues. Germline values: CDR1 MNHEY, CDR2 SVGEGT. The CDR3 DNA sequence: TGTGCCAGCAGTTACGGACAGGGAACTAATGAAAAACTGTTTTTT. This gives the protein CASSYGQGTNEKLFF.

The V gene is TRBV29-1, the J gene TRBJ1-2; D remains unclear. The CDR3 loop spans 13 amino acids. Germline CDR1 and CDR2: SQVTM and ANQGSEA. The V gene lost 6 bases and the J gene lost 1 base, with 12 bases spanning the gap. Here the CDR3 DNA reads TGCAGCGTCCTTCCGTTTCTTAACTATGGCTACACCTTC. Encoded protein: CSVLPFLNYGYTF.

This clone is a singleton in its sample. The chain is built from TRBV19 and TRBJ1-5; 8 bases are a match to TRBD1. The CDR3 spans 17 residues. The J segment lost 6 bases and the V segment lost 0 bases, leaving 10 bases of the junction unmatched. Germline V lookup: CDR1 LNHDA, CDR2 SQIVND (reference sequence). CDR3 amino acids: CASSIDHTRGLGQPQHF. The CDR3 DNA sequence: TGTGCCAGTAGTATAGATCACACCAGGGGGCTCGGTCAGCCCCAGCATTTT.

The chain combines TRBV7-3 with TRBJ2-5; the D gene is possibly TRBD2 (6 bases). The CDR3 length is 16 residues. With 1 base removed from V and 5 bases from J, the gap between germline ends came to 17 bases. The germline V gene encodes CDR1 SGHTA and CDR2 FQGTGA. CDR3 DNA sequence: TGTGCCAGCAGCTTAATCGGCGGGGTTTCTCAGGAGACCCAGTACTTC. Translated, it gives CASSLIGGVSQETQYF.

The sample holds one count of this clone. In nucleotides, the CDR3 is TGTGCCAGCAGCCCCCTTCTTGGCAAGAACTATAATTCACCCCTCCACTTT. This encodes CASSPLLGKNYNSPLHF. V is TRBV7-2 and J is TRBJ1-6; D not certain. Germline V CDR1 and CDR2: SGHTA, FQGNSA. This CDR3 has 17 residues. With 5 bases removed from V and 3 bases from J, the gap between germline ends came to 17 bases.

This chain uses TRBV10-1 with TRBJ1-4, with D possibly matching TRBD1 (5 bases). The CDR3 contains 16 residues. Germline V gives CDR1 WNHNN, CDR2 SYGVQD (reference sequence). The V end was cut by 2 bases, the J end by 7 bases, with 17 bases between. The CDR3 DNA is TGCGCCAGCAGTGAGCCCCGGGACCTTGGGGGTGAAAAACTGTTTTTT. It translates to CASSEPRDLGGEKLFF.

The V and J genes are TRBV5-8 and TRBJ2-1; unclear D gene. Germline loops: CDR1 SGHTS, CDR2 YDEGEE. V lost 1 base, J lost 10 bases, and 6 bases lay in between. This CDR3 is 11 amino acids long. CDR3 DNA sequence: TGTGCCAGCAGCTTGTCCTTCGAGCAGTTCTTC. The encoded protein is CASSLSFEQFF.

V gene TRBV28 combines with J gene TRBJ1-2, with D perhaps matching TRBD1 (5 bases). The CDR3 runs 10 residues. Germline V gives CDR1 MDHEN, CDR2 SYDVKM. Trimming took 6 bases from V and 8 from J, leaving 7 bases between them. The CDR3 DNA follows: TGTGCCAGCAGGGGACGGGGCTACACCTTC. Protein product: CASRGRGYTF.

The chain has TRBV7-9 and TRBJ2-7, with 8 positions matching TRBD1. V lost 4 bases and J lost 4; bases outside the gene matches: 9. This CDR3 spans 15 amino acids. From germline, CDR1 is SEHNR and CDR2 FQNEAQ (reference sequence). CDR3 DNA sequence: TGTGCCAGCAGCTCTGACAGGGGCGATCCGTACGAGCAGTACTTC. It yields the protein CASSSDRGDPYEQYF.

The chain is built from TRBV11-1 and TRBJ2-5; tentatively, D is TRBD1 (6 bases). Germline V gives CDR1 SGHAT, CDR2 FQDESV (reference sequence). Trimming stripped 1 base from V and 9 bases from J, with 9 bases between. The CDR3 totals 12 residues. CDR3 DNA sequence: TGTGCCAGCAGCTTAGACAGGGATGCCCAGTACTTC. Translating it yields CASSLDRDAQYF.

This chain connects TRBV4-1 to TRBJ1-3; tentatively, D is TRBD1 (5 bases). CDR1 and CDR2 (germline): MGHRA, YSYEKL. This CDR3 contains 17 residues. Trimming stripped 3 bases from V and 1 base from J, with 16 bases between. The CDR3 loop is CASSQEPGPSSGNTIYF. For the CDR3, the DNA is TGCGCCAGCAGCCAGGAACCGGGACCGTCGTCTGGAAACACCATATATTTT.

The rearrangement uses TRBV19 and TRBJ2-1; 12 nucleotides align to TRBD2. Trimming cost V 3 bases and J 7 bases; bases outside gene matches: 1. This CDR3 is 14 amino acids long. Per the germline V gene, CDR1 is LNHDA and CDR2 is SQIVND (reference sequence). The CDR3 sequence is CASSILAGGNEQFF. The CDR3 nucleotides read TGTGCCAGTAGTATCCTAGCGGGGGGGAATGAGCAGTTCTTC.

The V gene is TRBV7-2, the J gene TRBJ1-2; TRBD1 agrees at 7 bases. V trimming: 1 base; J trimming: 5 bases; junction bases outside the gene matches: 7. There are 15 residues in the CDR3. The germline gives CDR1 SGHTA, CDR2 FQGNSA. Here the CDR3 reads CASSLVEGAGYGYTF. CDR3 nucleotide sequence: TGTGCCAGCAGCTTAGTAGAGGGGGCCGGGTATGGCTACACCTTC.

This chain joins TRBV29-1 and TRBJ1-1; perhaps TRBD1 as D (5 bases). The germline V and J ends were trimmed by 5 bases and 5 bases, with 15 bases remaining between them. Germline V gene sequence: CDR1 SQVTM, CDR2 ANQGSEA. The CDR3 sequence is 13 residues long. This CDR3 is CSVNAGLQTEAFF. In DNA form, the CDR3 reads TGCAGCGTTAACGCGGGGCTGCAAACTGAAGCTTTCTTT.

The gene calls are TRBV18 and TRBJ1-1; D possibly corresponds to TRBD1 (5 bases). V was cut by 3 bases and J by 7 bases, with 15 bases left in between. The CDR3 runs 14 residues. CDR1 KGHSH and CDR2 LQKENI come from the germline V gene. Written as DNA, the CDR3 is TGTGCCAGCTCACCGGTCTACAGAGGGGTTGAAGCTTTCTTT. This encodes CASSPVYRGVEAFF.

V usage is TRBV7-9 and J usage is TRBJ2-6; the D is unclear. V was trimmed by 5 bases and J by 4 bases, leaving 9 bases between them. Germline values: CDR1 SEHNR, CDR2 FQNEAQ (reference sequence). The length of the CDR3 is 14 residues. The CDR3 region has the DNA TGTGCCAGCAGCCTTAAGACAGGGGCCAACGTCCTGACTTTC. Protein: CASSLKTGANVLTF.

V usage is TRBV7-9 and J usage is TRBJ2-1; a weak D match, TRBD1 (5 bases). V lost 6 bases and J lost 6, with 12 bases in between. Germline V CDR1 and CDR2: SEHNR, FQNEAQ (reference sequence). The CDR3 contains 13 residues. CDR3 DNA sequence: TGTGCCAGCAGTGCACTCAGGGCCAATGAGCAGTTCTTC. This sequence encodes CASSALRANEQFF.

This chain uses TRBV6-5 with TRBJ2-7, with 8 bases identical to TRBD2. The CDR3 extends over 15 amino acids. Looked up from germline, CDR1 is MNHEY and CDR2 is SVGAGI. V dropped 0 bases and J dropped 2; count of bases not matched to a gene: 3. CDR3 residues: CASSYSTAGAYEQYF. CDR3 in DNA: TGTGCCAGCAGTTACTCGACAGCGGGAGCCTACGAGCAGTACTTC.